The 13 T cell receptor beta chains listed next were all sequenced from one sample in a study of blood T cell repertoires in COVID-19. The protocol was immunoSEQ multiplex PCR, while the TCRdb copy is restricted to in-frame clones and leaves out a portion. This table holds hundreds of thousands of clones, roughly nine tenths found once. Material: peripheral blood. These receptor sequences come from a man aged 35-49 years with acute or convalescent COVID-19.

V is TRBV10-3 and J is TRBJ2-5, with 7 positions matching TRBD1. V gave up 10 bases and J gave up 1 base; unmatched junction bases: 9. The V gene's germline CDR1 is ENHRY and CDR2 SYGVKD. The CDR3 extends over 14 amino acids. The CDR3 region is CATNPRGPQETQYF. CDR3 sequence (DNA): TGTGCCACCAACCCGAGGGGGCCCCAAGAGACCCAGTACTTC.

The chain is built from TRBV27 and TRBJ2-1, with 7 bases identical to TRBD2. This CDR3 comprises 15 residues. V lost 6 bases, J lost 4 bases, and 9 bases stayed unmatched. Per the germline V gene, CDR1 is MNHEY and CDR2 is SMNVEV (reference sequence). The CDR3: CASRETSVAYNEQFF. The CDR3 DNA sequence: TGTGCCAGCAGAGAAACTAGCGTTGCATACAATGAGCAGTTCTTC.

The J gene is TRBJ1-4, the V gene TRBV18; the match to TRBD1 covers 9 bases. V trimming: 4 bases; J trimming: 8 bases; junction bases outside the gene matches: 8. The CDR3 contains 15 residues. Germline CDR1 reads KGHSH; CDR2 reads LQKENI. The CDR3 sequence: CASSRVLTGGEKLFF. CDR3 DNA: TGTGCCAGCTCACGCGTACTTACAGGGGGCGAAAAACTGTTTTTT.

In its sample, this clone was seen a few times. This chain uses TRBV12-3 or TRBV12-4 with TRBJ1-2; unclear D gene. The CDR3 length is 12 residues. Trimming took off 5 bases at V and 3 bases at J, with 7 bases between the two ends. The CDR3 nucleotides read TGTGCCAGCAGTGTCAGGCACTATGGCTACACCTTC. As protein: CASSVRHYGYTF.

The chain carries TRBV7-9 and TRBJ1-1; 8 bases map to TRBD1. After removal of 6 bases from V and 0 bases from J, the junction contained 9 bases not matched to a gene. Per germline, CDR1 SEHNR and CDR2 FQNEAQ (reference sequence). The CDR3 has 16 residues. CDR3 sequence reads: CASRPSGGALNTEAFF. In nucleotides, the CDR3 is TGTGCCAGCAGACCCTCAGGGGGCGCGCTGAACACTGAAGCTTTCTTT. The variable domain in full, with the rest retrieved from reference TRBV7-9 and TRBJ1-1, is DTGVSQNPRHKITKRGQNVTFRCDPISEHNRLYWYRQTLGQGPEFLTYFQNEAQLEKSRLLSDRFSAERPKGSFSTLEIQRTEQGDSAMYLCASRPSGGALNTEAFFGQGTRLTVV.

The chain joins TRBV27 to TRBJ2-1; possible D gene TRBD2, 6 bases. Trimming removed 3 bases from V and 3 bases from J, with 15 bases in between. This CDR3 contains 16 residues. Germline CDR1 is MNHEY and CDR2 is SMNVEV (reference sequence). Here the CDR3 DNA reads TGTGCCAGCAGTTTTGGAGGGGTGCGGAACTACAATGAGCAGTTCTTC. It translates to CASSFGGVRNYNEQFF.

For this clone: Other DNA sequences from this sample encode an identical CDR3 as well. J is TRBJ2-7 and V is TRBV12-3 or TRBV12-4; D is undetermined. The CDR3 consists of 12 residues. Trimming stripped 3 bases from V and 3 bases from J, with 6 bases between. This CDR3 reads CASSFTGYEQYF. For the CDR3, the DNA is TGTGCCAGCAGTTTTACGGGCTACGAGCAGTACTTC.

The CDR3 nucleotides are TGTGCCACCAGAGAAACGGGAGATACGCAGTATTTT. Protein: CATRETGDTQYF. This rearrangement joins TRBV15 to TRBJ2-3, with D hard to call. CDR1 and CDR2 (germline): LNHNV, YYDKDF (reference sequence). The CDR3 length is 12 residues. Between the trimmed V and J ends, which lost 6 bases and 5 bases, there was a span of 9 bases.

A note on this clone: The same CDR3 is also encoded by other DNA sequences in this sample. The CDR3 DNA reads TGCGCCAGCAGCCCCCAGGGCCTAGGAGGCTACACCTTC. This gives the protein CASSPQGLGGYTF. This rearrangement joins TRBV4-1 to TRBJ1-2; maybe TRBD1 (5 bases). V was shortened by 4 bases and J by 8 bases, with 14 bases between the two germline ends. This CDR3 region has 13 residues. Germline V lookup: CDR1 MGHRA, CDR2 YSYEKL.

V and J are TRBV7-9 and TRBJ2-5, with 14 bases fitting TRBD2. This CDR3 spans 19 amino acids. Germline trimming cut 1 base from V and 3 bases from J; bases unmatched to any gene: 10. CDR1 is SEHNR and CDR2 is FQNEAQ in the germline V gene (reference sequence). Here the CDR3 reads CASSLVTGLAGDREETQYF. CDR3 nucleotides: TGTGCCAGCAGCTTAGTCACGGGACTAGCGGGAGATCGGGAAGAGACCCAGTACTTC.

This rearrangement joins TRBV6-5 to TRBJ1-2, with TRBD1 matching 7 bases. This CDR3 contains 15 residues. CDR1 is MNHEY, CDR2 SVGAGI, per germline. V shed 5 bases, J shed 5 bases, and the junction held 11 bases outside the gene matches. The CDR3 DNA reads as TGTGCCAGCAGTAACCAACAGGGGAACTTTTATGGCTACACCTTC. It specifies CASSNQQGNFYGYTF.

This chain links TRBV28 with TRBJ2-7; D not resolved. Germline CDR1 MDHEN, CDR2 SYDVKM. Between the trimmed V and J ends, which lost 4 bases and 3 bases, there was a span of 7 bases. The CDR3 spans 12 residues. The CDR3 loop reads CASSWAYYEQYF. CDR3 sequence (DNA): TGTGCCAGCAGTTGGGCATACTACGAGCAGTACTTC. The full variable domain, in which reference TRBV28 and TRBJ2-7 provide the parts outside the CDR3, is DVKVTQSSRYLVKRTGEKVFLECVQDMDHENMFWYRQDPGLGLRLIYFSYDVKMKEKGDIPEGYSVSREKKERFSLILESASTNQTSMYLCASSWAYYEQYFGPGTRLTVT.

V and J are TRBV6-5 and TRBJ2-7, with D maybe TRBD2 (6 bases). The CDR3 is 14 amino acids. The germline CDR1 and CDR2 sequences are MNHEY and SVGAGI. V shed 5 bases and J shed 7 bases, with 18 bases lying between them. This CDR3 is CASSRATSSGEQYF. The DNA for the CDR3 is TGTGCCAGCAGTAGAGCGACTAGTTCGGGGGAGCAGTACTTC.